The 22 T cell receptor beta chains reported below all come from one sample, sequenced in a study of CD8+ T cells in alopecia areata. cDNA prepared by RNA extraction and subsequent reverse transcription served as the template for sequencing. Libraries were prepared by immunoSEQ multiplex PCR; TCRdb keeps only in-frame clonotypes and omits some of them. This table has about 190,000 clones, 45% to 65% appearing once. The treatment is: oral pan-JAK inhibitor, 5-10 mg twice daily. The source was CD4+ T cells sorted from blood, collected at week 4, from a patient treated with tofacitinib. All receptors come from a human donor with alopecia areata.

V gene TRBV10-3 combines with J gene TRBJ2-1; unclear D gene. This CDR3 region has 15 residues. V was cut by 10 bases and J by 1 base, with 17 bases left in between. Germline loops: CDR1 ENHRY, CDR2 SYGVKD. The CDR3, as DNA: TGTGCCAGCCGCAGAATTGACTCGTCCTACAATGAGCAGTTCTTC. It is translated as CASRRIDSSYNEQFF.

CDR3 region: CASSEGLPGELFF. The CDR3 DNA sequence: TGCGCCAGCAGTGAAGGGTTACCCGGGGAGCTGTTTTTT. The V gene is TRBV10-2, the J gene TRBJ2-2, with D unclear. The V end was cut by 3 bases, the J end by 6 bases, with 8 bases between. The CDR3 sequence is 13 residues long. Germline V gene lookup returns CDR1 WSHSY and CDR2 SAAADI.

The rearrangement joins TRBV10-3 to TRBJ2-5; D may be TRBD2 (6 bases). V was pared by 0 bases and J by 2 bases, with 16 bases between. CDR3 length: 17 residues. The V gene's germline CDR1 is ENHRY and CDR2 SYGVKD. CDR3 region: CAISESRPSARQETQYF. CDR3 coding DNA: TGTGCCATCAGTGAGTCTCGCCCTAGCGCGAGACAAGAGACCCAGTACTTC.

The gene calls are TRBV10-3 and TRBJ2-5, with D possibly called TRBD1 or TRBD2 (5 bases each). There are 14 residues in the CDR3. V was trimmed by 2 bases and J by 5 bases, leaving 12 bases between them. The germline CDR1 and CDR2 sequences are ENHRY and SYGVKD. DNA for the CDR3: TGTGCCATCAGTGAGAATGGGGGTCACGAGACCCAGTACTTC. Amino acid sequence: CAISENGGHETQYF.

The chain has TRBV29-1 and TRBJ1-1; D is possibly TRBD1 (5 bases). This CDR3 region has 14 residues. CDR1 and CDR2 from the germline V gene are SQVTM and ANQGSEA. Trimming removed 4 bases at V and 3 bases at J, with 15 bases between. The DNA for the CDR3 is TGCAGCGTTGCCGCGGTGGGAGGGGACACTGAAGCTTTCTTT. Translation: CSVAAVGGDTEAFF.

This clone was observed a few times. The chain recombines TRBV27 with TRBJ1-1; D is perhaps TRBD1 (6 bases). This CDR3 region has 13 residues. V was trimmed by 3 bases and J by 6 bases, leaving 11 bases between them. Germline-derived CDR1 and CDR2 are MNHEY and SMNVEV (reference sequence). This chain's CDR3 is CASSFRRQAEAFF. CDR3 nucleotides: TGTGCCAGCAGTTTCCGGCGACAGGCTGAAGCTTTCTTT.

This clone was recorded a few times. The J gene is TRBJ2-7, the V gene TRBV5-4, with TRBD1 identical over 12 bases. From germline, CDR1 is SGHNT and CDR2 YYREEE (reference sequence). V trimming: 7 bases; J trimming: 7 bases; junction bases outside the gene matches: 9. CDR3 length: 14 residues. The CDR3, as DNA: TGTGCCAGCCGATCCGGGACAGGGGGCCAAGAGCAGTACTTC. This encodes CASRSGTGGQEQYF.

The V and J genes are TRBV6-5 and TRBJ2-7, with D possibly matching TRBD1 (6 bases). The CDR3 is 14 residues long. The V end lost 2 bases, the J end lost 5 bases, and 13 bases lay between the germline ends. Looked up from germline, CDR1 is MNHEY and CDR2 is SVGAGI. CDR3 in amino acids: CASSYGGLGDEQYF. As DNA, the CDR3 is TGTGCCAGCAGTTACGGGGGCCTTGGCGACGAGCAGTACTTC.

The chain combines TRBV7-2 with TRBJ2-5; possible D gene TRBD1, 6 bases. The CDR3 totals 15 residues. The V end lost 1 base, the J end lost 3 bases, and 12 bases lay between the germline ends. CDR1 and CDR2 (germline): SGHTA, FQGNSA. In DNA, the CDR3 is TGTGCCAGCAGCTTAGACGGGACACGTAAAGAGACCCAGTACTTC. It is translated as CASSLDGTRKETQYF.

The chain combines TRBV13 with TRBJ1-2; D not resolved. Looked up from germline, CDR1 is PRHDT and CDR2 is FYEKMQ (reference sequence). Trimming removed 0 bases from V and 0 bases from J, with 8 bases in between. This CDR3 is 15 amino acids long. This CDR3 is CASSLGGQANYGYTF. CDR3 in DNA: TGTGCCAGCAGCTTAGGAGGGCAGGCTAACTATGGCTACACCTTC.

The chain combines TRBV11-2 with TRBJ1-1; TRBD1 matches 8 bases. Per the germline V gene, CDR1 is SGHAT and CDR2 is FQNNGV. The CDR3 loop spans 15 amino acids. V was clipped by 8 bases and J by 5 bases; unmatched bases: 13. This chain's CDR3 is CASGPSDRVGTEAFF. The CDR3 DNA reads TGTGCCAGCGGACCCTCGGACAGGGTGGGGACTGAAGCTTTCTTT.

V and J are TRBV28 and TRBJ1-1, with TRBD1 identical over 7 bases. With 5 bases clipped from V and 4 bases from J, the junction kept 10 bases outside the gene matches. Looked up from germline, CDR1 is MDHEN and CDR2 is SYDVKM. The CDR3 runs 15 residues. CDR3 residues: CASSTPTGWTTEAFF. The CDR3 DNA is TGTGCCAGCAGTACCCCGACAGGGTGGACCACTGAAGCTTTCTTT.

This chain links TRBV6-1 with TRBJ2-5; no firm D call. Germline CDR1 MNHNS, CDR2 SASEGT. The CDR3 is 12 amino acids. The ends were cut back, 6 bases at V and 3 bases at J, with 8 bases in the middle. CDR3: CASRLVEETQYF. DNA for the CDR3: TGTGCCAGCAGACTGGTCGAAGAGACCCAGTACTTC.

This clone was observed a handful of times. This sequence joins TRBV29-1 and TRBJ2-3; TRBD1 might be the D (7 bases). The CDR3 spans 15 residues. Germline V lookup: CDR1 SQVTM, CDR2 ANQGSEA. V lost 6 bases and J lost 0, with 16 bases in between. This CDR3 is CSVGGPGGSTDTQYF. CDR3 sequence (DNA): TGCAGCGTGGGAGGTCCAGGGGGTAGCACAGATACGCAGTATTTT.

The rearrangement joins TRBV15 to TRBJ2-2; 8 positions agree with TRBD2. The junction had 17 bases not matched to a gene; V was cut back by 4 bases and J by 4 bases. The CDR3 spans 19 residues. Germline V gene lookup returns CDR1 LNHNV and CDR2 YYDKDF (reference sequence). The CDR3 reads CATSIPPPVAGGSTGELFF. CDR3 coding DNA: TGTGCCACCAGCATACCTCCTCCCGTGGCGGGAGGTTCCACCGGGGAGCTGTTTTTT.

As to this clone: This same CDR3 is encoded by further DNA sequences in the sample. The CDR3 DNA sequence: TGTGCCTGGAGTTTAATGAACACTGAAGCTTTCTTT. It encodes CAWSLMNTEAFF. The V and J genes are TRBV30 and TRBJ1-1; D not certain. This CDR3 spans 12 amino acids. The germline V gene has CDR1 GTSNPN and CDR2 SVGIG (reference sequence). V dropped 2 bases and J dropped 0 bases, with 4 bases sitting between them.

The CDR3 region has the DNA TGTGCCTGGAGCCCGAGGGACAGGGCGGCCACTGAAGCTTTCTTT. Translated: CAWSPRDRAATEAFF. This rearrangement joins TRBV30 to TRBJ1-1; TRBD1 aligns across 9 bases. This CDR3 is 15 amino acids long. V trimming: 3 bases; J trimming: 4 bases; junction bases outside the gene matches: 9. Germline V gene lookup returns CDR1 GTSNPN and CDR2 SVGIG (reference sequence).

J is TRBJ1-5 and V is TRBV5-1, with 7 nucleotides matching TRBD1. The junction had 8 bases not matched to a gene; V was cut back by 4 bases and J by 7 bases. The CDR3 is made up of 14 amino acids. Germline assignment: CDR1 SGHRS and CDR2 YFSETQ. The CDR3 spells CASSPGQERQPQHF. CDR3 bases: TGCGCCAGCAGCCCCGGACAGGAGCGCCAGCCCCAGCATTTT. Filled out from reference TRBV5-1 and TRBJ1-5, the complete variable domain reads KAGVTQTPRYLIKTRGQQVTLSCSPISGHRSVSWYQQTPGQGLQFLFEYFSETQRNKGNFPGRFSGRQFSNSRSEMNVSTLELGDSALYLCASSPGQERQPQHFGDGTRLSIL.

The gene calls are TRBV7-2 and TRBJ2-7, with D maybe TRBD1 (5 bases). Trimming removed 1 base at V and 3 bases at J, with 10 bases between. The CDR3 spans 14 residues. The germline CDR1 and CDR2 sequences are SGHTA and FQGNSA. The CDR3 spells CASSLVPGNYEQYF. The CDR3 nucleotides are TGTGCCAGCAGCTTAGTGCCAGGGAACTACGAGCAGTACTTC. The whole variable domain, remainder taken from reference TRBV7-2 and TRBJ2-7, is GAGVSQSPSNKVTEKGKDVELRCDPISGHTALYWYRQSLGQGLEFLIYFQGNSAPDKSGLPSDRFSAERTGGSVSTLTIQRTQQEDSAVYLCASSLVPGNYEQYFGPGTRLTVT.

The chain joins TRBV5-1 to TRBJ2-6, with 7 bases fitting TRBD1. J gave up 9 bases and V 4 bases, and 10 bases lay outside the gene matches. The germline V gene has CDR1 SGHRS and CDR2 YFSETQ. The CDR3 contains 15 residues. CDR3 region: CASSNRDSLINVLTF. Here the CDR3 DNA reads TGCGCCAGCAGCAACCGGGACAGCCTTATCAACGTCCTGACTTTC.

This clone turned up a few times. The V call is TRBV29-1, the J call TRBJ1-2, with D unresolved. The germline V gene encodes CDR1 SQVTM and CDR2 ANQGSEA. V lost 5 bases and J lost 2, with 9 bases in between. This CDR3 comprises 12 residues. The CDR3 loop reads CSVWEGNYGYTF. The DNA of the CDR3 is TGCAGCGTTTGGGAGGGAAACTATGGCTACACCTTC.

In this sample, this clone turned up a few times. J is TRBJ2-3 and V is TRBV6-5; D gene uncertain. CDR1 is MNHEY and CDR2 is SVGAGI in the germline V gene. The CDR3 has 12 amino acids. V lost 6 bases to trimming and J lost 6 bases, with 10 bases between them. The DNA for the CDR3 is TGTGCCAGCAGCCCGGGTTCCGATACGCAGTATTTT. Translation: CASSPGSDTQYF.